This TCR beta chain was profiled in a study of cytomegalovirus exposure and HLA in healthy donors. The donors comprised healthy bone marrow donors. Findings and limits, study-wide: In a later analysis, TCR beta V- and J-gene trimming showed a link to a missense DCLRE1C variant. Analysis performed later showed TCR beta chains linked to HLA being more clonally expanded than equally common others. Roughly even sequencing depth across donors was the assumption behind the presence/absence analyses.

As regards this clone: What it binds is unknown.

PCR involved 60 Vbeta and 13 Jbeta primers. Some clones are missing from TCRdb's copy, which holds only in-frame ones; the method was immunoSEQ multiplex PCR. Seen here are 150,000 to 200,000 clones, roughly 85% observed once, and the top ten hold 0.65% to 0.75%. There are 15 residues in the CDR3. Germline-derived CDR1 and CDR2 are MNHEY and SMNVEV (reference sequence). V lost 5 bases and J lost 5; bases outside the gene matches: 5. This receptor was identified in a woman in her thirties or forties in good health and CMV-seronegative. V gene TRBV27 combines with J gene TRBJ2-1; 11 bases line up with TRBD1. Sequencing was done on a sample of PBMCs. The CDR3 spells CASSLGTGGNNEQFF. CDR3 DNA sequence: TGTGCCAGCAGTCTAGGGACAGGGGGAAACAATGAGCAGTTCTTC.